The following is a TCR beta chain sequence with its context. What it binds is unknown. With the 5' RACE reads reprocessed, TCRdb shows one record per CDR3 protein and no DNA. Its table records hundreds of thousands of distinct CDR3 sequences. This sample is part of a study of monozygotic twins with inflammatory bowel disease. Whole-study findings and limits: Clonotype overlap with others was lower in IBD patients than in healthy twins, a difference that was greatest with disease activity.

The CDR3 sequence is 15 residues long. CDR1 and CDR2 (germline): WSHSY, SAAADI. The sample comprised blood. The V and J genes are TRBV10-2 and TRBJ2-7; TCRdb lists TRBD2, though no DNA is available to test this call. This clonotype originated in a human donor with ulcerative colitis or Crohn's disease, or a healthy co-twin of an affected twin (not recorded which). The CDR3: CASRPALAASYEQYF.